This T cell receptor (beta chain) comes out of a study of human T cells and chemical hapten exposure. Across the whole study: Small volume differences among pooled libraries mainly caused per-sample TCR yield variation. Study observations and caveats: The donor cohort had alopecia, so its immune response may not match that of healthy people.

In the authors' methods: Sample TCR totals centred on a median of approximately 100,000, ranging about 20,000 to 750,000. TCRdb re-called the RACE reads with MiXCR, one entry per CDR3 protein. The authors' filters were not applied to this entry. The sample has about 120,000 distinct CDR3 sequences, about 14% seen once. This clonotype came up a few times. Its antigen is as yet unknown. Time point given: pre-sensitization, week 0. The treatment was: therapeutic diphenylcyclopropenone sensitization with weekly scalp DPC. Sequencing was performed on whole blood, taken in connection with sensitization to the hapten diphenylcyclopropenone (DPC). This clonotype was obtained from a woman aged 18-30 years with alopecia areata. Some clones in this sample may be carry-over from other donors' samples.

The CDR3 loop is CASSLTGTGGNSNQPQHF. CDR3 in DNA: TGTGCCAGCTCTCTTACCGGGACAGGGGGCAATAGCAATCAGCCCCAGCATTTT. The chain uses TRBV18 and TRBJ1-5; 12 bases match TRBD1. The CDR3 contains 18 residues. The germline V gene encodes CDR1 KGHSH and CDR2 LQKENI. V gave up 6 bases and J gave up 0 bases; unmatched junction bases: 9.